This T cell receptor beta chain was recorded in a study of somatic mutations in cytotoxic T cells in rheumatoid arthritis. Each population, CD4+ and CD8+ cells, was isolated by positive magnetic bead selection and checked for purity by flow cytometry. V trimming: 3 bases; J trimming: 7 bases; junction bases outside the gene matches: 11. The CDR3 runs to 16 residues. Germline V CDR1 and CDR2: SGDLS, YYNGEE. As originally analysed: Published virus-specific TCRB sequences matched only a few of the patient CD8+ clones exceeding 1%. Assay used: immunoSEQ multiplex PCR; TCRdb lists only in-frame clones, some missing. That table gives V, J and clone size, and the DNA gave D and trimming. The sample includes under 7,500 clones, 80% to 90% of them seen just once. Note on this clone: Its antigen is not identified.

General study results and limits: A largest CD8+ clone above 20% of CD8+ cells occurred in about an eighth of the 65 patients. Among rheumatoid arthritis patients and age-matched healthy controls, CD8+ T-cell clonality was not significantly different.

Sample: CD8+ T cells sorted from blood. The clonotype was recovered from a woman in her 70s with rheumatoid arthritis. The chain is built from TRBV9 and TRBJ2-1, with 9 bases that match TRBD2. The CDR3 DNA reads TGTGCCAGCAGCGAAGAAGCGGGAGGAGGGTATAATGAGCAGTTCTTC. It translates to CASSEEAGGGYNEQFF.